One sample yielded the 28 T cell receptor beta chains listed below, sequenced in a study of T cell clonotyping in hematopoietic cell transplantation. Method: immunoSEQ multiplex PCR; TCRdb's copy keeps in-frame clones and lacks some. The sample contains about 13,000 clones, 90% of which appear only once. The specimen sequenced was peripheral blood mononuclear cells. Receptors originate from a man aged 25 to 40 in good health. Some clones in this sample may be carry-over from other donors' samples.

This clone was seen just once. The CDR3 nucleotides read TGCACCAGCAGCCCACCGACTAGCGGGAGGAAGACCCAGTACTTC. Residues: CTSSPPTSGRKTQYF. The chain links TRBV1 to TRBJ2-5; the table assigns TRBD2, which was not confirmed against the DNA. TRBV1 is labeled a pseudogene. There are 15 residues in the CDR3.

CDR3 sequence reads: CASSPGTLQETQYF. CDR3 in DNA: TGTGCCAGCAGCCCGGGGACACTCCAAGAGACCCAGTACTTC. The chain has TRBV7-2 and TRBJ2-5; possible D gene TRBD1, 6 bases. The germline gives CDR1 SGHTA, CDR2 FQGNSA. V dropped 5 bases and J dropped 1 base, with 11 bases sitting between them. This CDR3 region has 14 residues. Variable domain in full (rest from reference TRBV7-2 and TRBJ2-5): GAGVSQSPSNKVTEKGKDVELRCDPISGHTALYWYRQSLGQGLEFLIYFQGNSAPDKSGLPSDRFSAERTGGSVSTLTIQRTQQEDSAVYLCASSPGTLQETQYFGPGTRLLVL.

About this clone itself: The junction does not match germline at one end; this may be a read error. The gene calls are TRBV7-7 and TRBJ2-7, with 7 bases fitting TRBD1. This CDR3 is built from 13 residues. Germline CDR1 reads SSHAT; CDR2 reads FNYEAQ (reference sequence). CDR3 loop: CASSPDRSYEQYF. The CDR3 DNA sequence: TGTGCTAGCAGCCCGGACAGGAGCTACGAGCAGTACTTC.

V gene TRBV6-1 combines with J gene TRBJ2-5; TRBD1 is a possible D gene (7 bases). Germline CDR1 reads MNHNS; CDR2 reads SASEGT. The germline V and J ends were trimmed by 7 bases and 5 bases, with 14 bases remaining between them. This CDR3 has 13 amino acids. The CDR3 region is CASTDREAETQYF. The CDR3 nucleotides read TGTGCCAGCACCGACAGGGAGGCCGAGACCCAGTACTTC.

The V call is TRBV30, the J call TRBJ2-7; a possible D gene is TRBD1 (6 bases). Per germline, CDR1 GTSNPN and CDR2 SVGIG (reference sequence). CDR3 length equals 14 residues. Between the trimmed V and J ends, which lost 4 bases and 2 bases, there was a span of 15 bases. CDR3 residues: CAWTRTAAAYEQYF. CDR3 coding DNA: TGTGCCTGGACCCGGACAGCAGCCGCCTACGAGCAGTACTTC.

This chain joins TRBV5-4 and TRBJ2-5; the match to TRBD1 covers 8 bases. Germline V gives CDR1 SGHNT, CDR2 YYREEE (reference sequence). This CDR3 spans 14 amino acids. With V trimmed by 3 bases and J by 5 bases, 6 bases remained unmatched. In nucleotides, the CDR3 is TGTGCCAGCAGCTCGGACAGGGCTTGGGAGACCCAGTACTTC. As protein: CASSSDRAWETQYF.

The CDR3 DNA sequence: TGTGCCTGTGAGGGACGGTATGGTTTCGGGGAGCTGTTTTTT. This encodes CACEGRYGFGELFF. V gene TRBV30 combines with J gene TRBJ2-2, with D possibly being TRBD1 or TRBD2 (5 bases each). Trimming took off 6 bases at V and 7 bases at J, with 18 bases between the two ends. CDR1 is GTSNPN and CDR2 is SVGIG in the germline V gene (reference sequence). The CDR3 runs to 14 residues.

The CDR3 reads CASGANYGYTF. Written as DNA, the CDR3 is TGTGCCAGCGGAGCTAACTATGGCTACACCTTC. The chain joins TRBV2 to TRBJ1-2; D is undetermined. In germline, CDR1 is SNHLY, CDR2 FYNNEI. V was clipped by 8 bases and J by 0 bases, with 4 bases between them. This CDR3 is built from 11 residues.

J is TRBJ2-2 and V is TRBV5-8; D not certain. Trimming removed 0 bases at V and 8 bases at J, with 8 bases between. This CDR3 is 13 amino acids long. Germline V gene data show CDR1 as SGHTS and CDR2 as YDEGEE. CDR3 in DNA: TGTGCCAGCAGCTTGGTTTCTCTGGGGGAGCTGTTTTTT. Its protein is CASSLVSLGELFF.

The rearrangement links TRBV6-5 to TRBJ1-2; D might be TRBD1 (6 bases). The germline CDR1 and CDR2 sequences are MNHEY and SVGAGI. This CDR3 is built from 14 residues. V was pared by 6 bases and J by 4 bases, with 15 bases between. The CDR3 is CASSPGDRIYGYTF. Written as DNA, the CDR3 is TGTGCCAGCAGCCCCGGAGACAGGATCTATGGCTACACCTTC.

This clone was observed once. The rearrangement uses TRBV6-1 and TRBJ2-2; 9 bases match TRBD2. After removal of 2 bases from V and 5 bases from J, the junction contained 9 bases not matched to a gene. This CDR3 is 17 amino acids long. CDR1 is MNHNS, CDR2 SASEGT, per germline. The CDR3: CASSEMDLAGATGELFF. In DNA form, the CDR3 reads TGTGCCAGCAGTGAAATGGATTTAGCGGGGGCTACCGGGGAGCTGTTTTTT.

The V gene is TRBV7-9, the J gene TRBJ2-3; 16 nucleotides agree with TRBD2. Germline lookup yields CDR1 SEHNR and CDR2 FQNEAQ (reference sequence). With 5 bases clipped from V and 0 bases from J, the junction kept 5 bases outside the gene matches. The CDR3 is made up of 18 amino acids. The CDR3 spells CASSVGTSGGVSTDTQYF. CDR3 in DNA: TGTGCCAGCAGCGTGGGGACTAGCGGGGGGGTTAGCACAGATACGCAGTATTTT.

The chain combines TRBV5-1 with TRBJ1-6; tentatively, D is TRBD1 (5 bases). Trimming took 4 bases from V and 3 from J, leaving 14 bases between them. Germline V CDR1 and CDR2: SGHRS, YFSETQ. The CDR3 has 16 amino acids. The CDR3 loop is CASSLAGPVYNSPLHF. DNA of the CDR3: TGCGCCAGCAGCCTAGCAGGGCCTGTCTATAATTCACCCCTCCACTTT.

The chain recombines TRBV7-8 with TRBJ2-1; unclear D gene. Trimming cost V 9 bases and J 7 bases, with 19 bases left between them. Germline V lookup: CDR1 SGHVS, CDR2 FQNEAQ. The length of the CDR3 is 14 residues. CDR3 DNA sequence: TGTGCCAGTAGTTACCGGCGTTTATGGAATGAGCAGTTCTTC. Amino acid sequence: CASSYRRLWNEQFF.

The V call is TRBV27, the J call TRBJ1-5; D gene ambiguous. In germline, CDR1 is MNHEY, CDR2 SMNVEV (reference sequence). V gave up 10 bases and J gave up 3 bases, with 16 bases separating them. This CDR3 has 14 residues. CDR3 nucleotides: TGTGCCACCGCCCCCGGTCCTTACAATCAGCCCCAGCATTTT. This gives the protein CATAPGPYNQPQHF.

This clone was recorded once. The DNA of the CDR3 is TGTGCCATCAGCGGAGGGGGGGGAAACACTGAAGCTTTCTTT. Translation gives CAISGGGGNTEAFF. The V call is TRBV10-3, the J call TRBJ1-1; possibly TRBD1 for D (6 bases). The CDR3 loop spans 14 amino acids. V was pared by 6 bases and J by 2 bases, with 13 bases between. Germline V CDR1 and CDR2: ENHRY, SYGVKD.

This chain links TRBV5-1 with TRBJ2-7; TRBD2 matches 11 bases. The V and J ends lost 4 bases and 3 bases, in that order; junction bases with no gene match: 3. This CDR3 spans 14 amino acids. The germline CDR1 and CDR2 sequences are SGHRS and YFSETQ. The CDR3 DNA is TGCGCCAGCAGCGCTACTAGCGGGAGCTACGAGCAGTACTTC. Translation gives CASSATSGSYEQYF.

This clone was detected only once. The rearrangement links TRBV2 to TRBJ2-1; no clear D. The germline CDR1 and CDR2 sequences are SNHLY and FYNNEI. Trimming stripped 3 bases from V and 8 bases from J, with 5 bases between. This CDR3 contains 11 residues. The CDR3 protein is CASSEPYEQFF. As DNA, the CDR3 is TGTGCCAGCAGTGAGCCTTATGAGCAGTTCTTC.

This rearrangement joins TRBV6-5 to TRBJ1-2; no clear D. The germline V and J ends were trimmed by 0 bases and 4 bases, with 6 bases remaining between them. CDR1 is MNHEY and CDR2 is SVGAGI in the germline V gene. The CDR3 spans 13 residues. The CDR3 region is CASSYSGSYGYTF. The CDR3 nucleotides read TGTGCCAGCAGTTACTCAGGGTCCTATGGCTACACCTTC.

This chain joins TRBV13 and TRBJ2-7, with 8 bases lining up with TRBD2. Trimming took 4 bases from V and 0 from J; bases not matched to a gene: 5. The germline V gene encodes CDR1 PRHDT and CDR2 FYEKMQ (reference sequence). The CDR3 length is 15 residues. CDR3 amino acids: CASSSGLASSYEQYF. The CDR3 DNA reads as TGTGCCAGCAGCTCCGGACTAGCTAGCTCCTACGAGCAGTACTTC.

This clone was counted a single time. This chain joins TRBV30 and TRBJ1-1; the match to TRBD1 covers 8 bases. Per germline, CDR1 GTSNPN and CDR2 SVGIG (reference sequence). The V and J ends lost 4 bases and 6 bases, in that order; junction bases with no gene match: 16. The CDR3 runs to 16 residues. CDR3: CAWNQGARGRIAEAFF. The CDR3 nucleotides are TGTGCCTGGAATCAGGGGGCGCGAGGACGGATTGCTGAAGCTTTCTTT.

The genes are TRBV7-8 and TRBJ1-2, with 8 bases lining up with TRBD1. There are 16 residues in the CDR3. Germline lookup yields CDR1 SGHVS and CDR2 FQNEAQ. V dropped 0 bases and J dropped 6; count of bases not matched to a gene: 9. In DNA form, the CDR3 reads TGTGCCAGCAGCTTAGCCGCGGGCAGGGGGCAGGATGGCTACACCTTC. Translated, it gives CASSLAAGRGQDGYTF.

In its sample, this clone was seen once. This rearrangement joins TRBV27 to TRBJ1-2; 8 bases map to TRBD1. Germline CDR1 MNHEY, CDR2 SMNVEV (reference sequence). This CDR3 comprises 13 residues. V was pared by 7 bases and J by 6 bases, with 7 bases of the junction left unmatched. CDR3 sequence reads: CASTKAGGHGYTF. CDR3 sequence (DNA): TGTGCCAGCACCAAGGCAGGGGGCCATGGCTACACCTTC.

The rearrangement uses TRBV25-1 and TRBJ1-1; possible D gene TRBD1, 6 bases. The CDR3 is 12 amino acids. From germline, CDR1 is MGHDK and CDR2 SYGVNS. The V gene lost 8 bases and the J gene lost 10 bases, with 17 bases spanning the gap. CDR3 bases: TGTGCCAGCGGACCGGGACAAATCTCAGCTTTCTTT. The encoded protein is CASGPGQISAFF.

This rearrangement joins TRBV6-5 to TRBJ1-1; no definite D call. The CDR3 runs 13 residues. Trimming left V 5 bases short and J 1 base short, with 8 bases between. CDR1 is MNHEY and CDR2 is SVGAGI in the germline V gene. For the CDR3, the DNA is TGTGCCAGCAGTGCCGCAGGGAACACTGAAGCTTTCTTT. This sequence encodes CASSAAGNTEAFF.

This rearrangement joins TRBV6-5 to TRBJ2-7; weak D call: TRBD2 (5 bases). Germline lookup yields CDR1 MNHEY and CDR2 SVGAGI. The V end lost 5 bases, the J end lost 2 bases, and 10 bases lay between the germline ends. CDR3 length: 13 amino acids. The CDR3 DNA is TGTGCCAGCAGTCTGACTAAAACCTACGAGCAGTACTTC. Translating gives CASSLTKTYEQYF.

To note about this clone: Compared with germline, one end of the junction differs, possibly owing to a read error. The gene calls are TRBV7-7 and TRBJ2-1; D remains unclear. CDR3 size: 16 residues. The germline V gene encodes CDR1 SSHAT and CDR2 FNYEAQ (reference sequence). The CDR3 reads CASSLRITDSYNEQFF. The DNA for the CDR3 is TGTGCTAGCAGCTTACGTATTACAGACTCCTACAATGAGCAGTTCTTC.

The chain combines TRBV6-6 with TRBJ1-2; D gene ambiguous. V gave up 3 bases and J gave up 2 bases, with 13 bases separating them. The CDR3 has 15 residues. Germline lookup yields CDR1 MNHNY and CDR2 SVGAGI (reference sequence). The CDR3: CASSYIGEVNYGYTF. CDR3 bases: TGTGCCAGCAGTTATATTGGCGAGGTGAACTATGGCTACACCTTC.